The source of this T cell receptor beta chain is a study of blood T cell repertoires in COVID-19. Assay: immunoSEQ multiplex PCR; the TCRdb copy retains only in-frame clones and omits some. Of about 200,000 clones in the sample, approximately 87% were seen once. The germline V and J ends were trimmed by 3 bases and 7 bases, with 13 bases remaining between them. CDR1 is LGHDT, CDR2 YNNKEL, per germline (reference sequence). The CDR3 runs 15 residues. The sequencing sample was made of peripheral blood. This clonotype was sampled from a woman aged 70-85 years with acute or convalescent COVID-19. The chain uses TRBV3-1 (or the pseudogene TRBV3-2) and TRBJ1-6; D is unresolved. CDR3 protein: CASSQGEGRNSPLHF. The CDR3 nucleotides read TGTGCCAGCAGCCAGGGAGAAGGGCGGAATTCACCCCTCCACTTT.